This T cell receptor (beta chain) originates from a study of shared clonotypes between healthy human individuals. This CDR3 is built from 13 residues. The V gene's germline CDR1 is SNHLY and CDR2 FYNNEI. V was clipped by 7 bases and J by 8 bases, with 17 bases between them. The assay was immunoSEQ multiplex PCR, and TCRdb's table has in-frame clones only and misses some. The table has roughly 2.2 million clones, about nine tenths seen once. Sequenced sample: naive CD4+ T cells from PBMCs. Indicated subset: CD45RA+ positively selected. V usage is TRBV2 and J usage is TRBJ1-2, with TRBD1 as a possible D gene (6 bases). The clonotype comes from a man aged 18-30 years in good health. Some clones in this sample may be carry-over from other donors' samples. CDR3 sequence: CASTLGGWEGYTF. CDR3 DNA: TGTGCCAGCACCCTAGGGGGTTGGGAAGGCTACACCTTC.